These T cell receptor beta chains were read from a single sample in a study of blood T cell repertoires in COVID-19. Sequencing used immunoSEQ multiplex PCR; TCRdb keeps in-frame clones, though not all of them. The data show over 200,000 clones, roughly 90% seen once. The material sequenced was peripheral blood. These receptors all stem from a man aged 60-69 years who had recovered from COVID-19. Both conserved end residues are part of each CDR3. The D gene is left open where the match is weak. Clone size is not always given. Where it is, it says once, few, many or a class for expanded clones.

J: TRBJ2-1; size: .; D: .; V: TRBV5-1; DNA: TGCGCCAGCAGCTTGGTCTCTAGCTCCTACAATGAGCAGTTCTTC; CDR3: CASSLVSSSYNEQFF
J: TRBJ1-1; size: few; D: .; V: TRBV7-3; DNA: TGTGCCAGCAGCTTGCGAGGGGGTATCACTGAAGCTTTCTTT; CDR3: CASSLRGGITEAFF
J: TRBJ2-4; size: .; D: .; V: TRBV29-1; DNA: TGCAGCGTTGAAGGATCCGCGGACATTCAGTACTTC; CDR3: CSVEGSADIQYF
J: TRBJ2-2; size: .; D: TRBD2; V: TRBV7-3; DNA: TGTGCCAGCAGCCTACTATCGGGGGGCACCGGGGAGCTGTTTTTT; CDR3: CASSLLSGGTGELFF
J: TRBJ2-1; size: .; D: TRBD1; V: TRBV6-5; DNA: TGTGCCAGCAGTTCAGCCGGGACAGGGAGGAACAATGAGCAGTTCTTC; CDR3: CASSSAGTGRNNEQFF
J: TRBJ2-2; size: .; D: TRBD1; V: TRBV29-1; DNA: TGCAGCGCCCAGACAGGGAGGAACACCGGGGAGCTGTTTTTT; CDR3: CSAQTGRNTGELFF
J: TRBJ2-5; size: once; D: .; V: TRBV19; DNA: TGTGCCAGTAGTGATCAGAGACAGGTGGGGCAAGAGACCCAGTACTTC; CDR3: CASSDQRQVGQETQYF
J: TRBJ2-2; size: .; D: .; V: TRBV30; DNA: TGTGCCTGGAGCCCGGGAGTTGTCGGGGAGCTGTTTTTT; CDR3: CAWSPGVVGELFF
J: TRBJ2-7; size: once; D: TRBD2; V: TRBV6-2/TRBV6-3; DNA: TGTGCCAGCAGTTTGGGACTAGCGGGAGGCTCCTACGAGCAGTACTTC; CDR3: CASSLGLAGGSYEQYF
J: TRBJ1-2; size: few; D: .; V: TRBV30; DNA: TGTGCCTGGAGTGTTGGAGGGGGCTACACCTTC; CDR3: CAWSVGGGYTF